This TCR beta chain was found in a study of CXCR3-negative and CXCR3-positive naive CD8 T cells (dated by TCRdb to between 2019 and 2020). Background for the entire study: In total, 130 million to 150 million TRB reads were obtained, corresponding to roughly 1.5 +/- 0.3 million reads per library. Diversity and physicochemical repertoire analyses covered some ten donors pooled from two independent experiments. The TRBV-TRBJ cluster analysis covered naive subsets from several donors and memory cells from 3 donors. Broad study findings and their caveats: Because surface CD5, which is linked to self-reactivity in mice, was comparable between the naive subsets, TCR interaction strength was also inferred from the physicochemical properties of TRB CDR3s. TRB CDR3s from CXCR3-positive naive cells showed higher hydrophobicity (lower Kidera factor 4), lower energy, and higher strength and volume indices than CXCR3-negative naive cells. Naive CXCR3-negative and CXCR3-positive cells from the same donor showed similar TRBV-TRBJ usage, whereas memory cells showed distinct patterns. Repertoire diversity was comparably high in both naive subsets but much lower in memory CD8+ T cells. Freshly isolated PBMCs were used for most assays because CXCR3 expression partially decreased after cryopreservation.

Concerning this clonotype itself: Its antigen is currently not known.

The CDR3 has 15 amino acids, counting the end cysteine and phenylalanine. No DNA is given. In the germline V gene (reference sequence), CDR1 corresponds to MNHEY and CDR2 to SMNVEV. These reads were obtained on a NextSeq 550. The Human TCR Profiling Kit (MiLaboratory) was used to prepare UMI-labeled 5' RACE TRB cDNA libraries. The full amount of extracted RNA was used for cDNA synthesis, and the full amount of resulting cDNA was used for PCR amplification. Libraries were prepared in parallel using an identical number of PCR cycles. Regarding the original processing steps: MIGEC and MiXCR extracted about 48,000 +/- 9,800 unique UMI-labeled TRB cDNA molecules per library, requiring at least two reads per UMI. On average, roughly 40,000 +/- 10,000 functional in-frame TRB CDR3 nucleotide clonotypes lacking stop codons were found per library. After downsampling to 5000 UMI-labeled TRB molecules per sample, diversity metrics such as normalized Shannon-Wiener and Chao1 were calculated in VDJtools. VDJtools computed clonotype-size-weighted physicochemical properties of the central five CDR3 residues: interaction energy, strength, volume and Kidera factor 4. After the reads were reprocessed by TCRdb, one entry was made per CDR3 protein sequence, with no DNA. The V and J calls and clone size come from TCRdb's table, not from the authors' own analysis. The table kept for this sample lists approximately 100,000 distinct CDR3 sequences. Jointly, the top ten make up around 0.36% of the sample.

For each CD8+ T cell subset, flow sorting was done in triplicate, and a few hundred thousand cells per subset went directly into RLT lysis buffer. Naive CD8+ T cells were defined stringently as CD45RO-CCR7+CD27+CD95- to exclude memory contaminants. Peripheral blood mononuclear cells were isolated from buffy coats by standard density gradient centrifugation. Naive CXCR3-negative and CXCR3-positive CD8+ T cells were flow-sorted on a FACSAria III. Total RNA was extracted from sorted cells using an RNeasy Mini Kit. This receptor was taken from a human donor in good health. Some clones in this sample may be carry-over from other donors' samples. Sequencing was carried out using naive CXCR3+ CD8+ T cells from blood. What this sample's cell subset or site label stands for: CD45RO-CCR7+CD27+CD95- naive CD8+ T cells expressing CXCR3 (TNR3+). The V and J genes are TRBV27 and TRBJ2-7; the TCRdb D gene call, TRBD1, has no DNA to confirm it. The CDR3 region has the sequence CASSLKGDWFYEQYF.